The following is a T cell receptor beta chain sequence with its context. Its antigen is as yet unknown. At one end the junction does not follow the germline gene, possibly because of a read error. Spiking of synthetic TCR analog templates was performed in each PCR. Sequencing was performed with immunoSEQ multiplex PCR; in TCRdb, only in-frame clones are kept and a portion is missing. Among about 45,000 clones listed, around nine tenths were seen once. This entry comes from a study of PD-L1 blockade in urothelial cancer. The wider study: Analyses were performed on blood at 3 weeks after treatment start (the second dose) and at 6 weeks.

Regarding time point: pretreatment peripheral blood. Study-wide findings and caveats: Patients with below-median pretreatment blood clonality survived longer. For durable-benefit patients, tumor-associated blood clones expanded more at 3 weeks.

Germline values: CDR1 SSHAT, CDR2 FNYEAQ (reference sequence). CDR3 length equals 13 residues. This receptor was obtained from a donor aged 40 or over with urothelial cancer. This chain connects TRBV7-7 to TRBJ2-5, with a possible D match to TRBD1 (7 bases). The sample here was PBMCs, taken around atezolizumab (anti-PD-L1) treatment. The CDR3 sequence is CASSSDRAGGKYF. The CDR3 nucleotides are TGTGCTAGCAGCTCCGACAGGGCCGGGGGCAAGTACTTC. Looking up the rest from reference TRBV7-7 and TRBJ2-5 gives the full variable domain: GAGVSQSPRYKVTKRGQDVTLRCDPISSHATLYWYQQALGQGPEFLTYFNYEAQPDKSGLPSDRFSAERPEGSISTLTIQRTEQRDSAMYRCASSSDRAGGKYFGPGTRLLVL.